The clone carrying this T cell receptor beta chain was seen many times. The sample belongs to a study of T cells in Graves' hyperthyroidism and ophthalmopathy. Study-level information: Upon initial diagnosis and before any treatment, peripheral blood was collected.

Amplification of TCR beta CDR3 regions used RNA as the template. HTBI primers were used for first-round RT-PCR of the TCR CDR3. TCRdb used MiXCR to reprocess the multiplex PCR reads, holding one entry per CDR3 protein. This table has more than 300,000 distinct CDR3 sequences, 17% appearing once. Diagnosis rested on symptoms, serum thyroxine and TRAb, thyroid ultrasound, and orbital computed tomography. When hyperthyroidism was first diagnosed, the blood sample was taken, preceding any ophthalmopathy symptoms. The CDR3 runs to 15 residues. V lost 5 bases and J lost 10, with 21 bases in between. The receptor's source is a woman in her twenties or thirties with Graves' hyperthyroidism that later progressed to Graves' ophthalmopathy. The rearrangement links TRBV12-3 or TRBV12-4 to TRBJ2-4, with D perhaps TRBD1 or TRBD2 (5 bases each). Sequencing was carried out using blood. DNA of the CDR3: TGTGCCAGCAGTATAACCGGGACCGCAGCAAATATTCAGTACTTC. This encodes CASSITGTAANIQYF.